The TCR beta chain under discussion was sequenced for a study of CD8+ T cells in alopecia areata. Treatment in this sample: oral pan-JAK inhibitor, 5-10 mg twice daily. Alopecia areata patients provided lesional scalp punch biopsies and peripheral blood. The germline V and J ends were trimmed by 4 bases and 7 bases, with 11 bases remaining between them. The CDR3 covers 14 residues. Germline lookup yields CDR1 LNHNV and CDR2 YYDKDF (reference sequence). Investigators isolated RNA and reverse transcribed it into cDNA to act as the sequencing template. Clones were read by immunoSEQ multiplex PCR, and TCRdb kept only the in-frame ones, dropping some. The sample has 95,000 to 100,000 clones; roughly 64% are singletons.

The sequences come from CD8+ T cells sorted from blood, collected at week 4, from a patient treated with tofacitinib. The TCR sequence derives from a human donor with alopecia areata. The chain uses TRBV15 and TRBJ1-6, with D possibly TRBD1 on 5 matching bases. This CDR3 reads CATSNDRENSPLHF. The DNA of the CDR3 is TGTGCCACCAGCAATGACAGAGAGAATTCACCCCTCCACTTT.